A single sample gave rise to the 2 T cell receptor beta chains below, sequenced in a study of Ad26.COV2.S vaccination and SARS-CoV-2 variants. Method: immunoSEQ multiplex PCR; TCRdb's copy keeps in-frame clones and lacks some. The sample consists of about 350,000 clones, just over 90% of them appearing once. The sample here was peripheral blood, taken after recovery from COVID-19. These receptors originate from a human donor who had recovered from COVID-19.

This clone was found once. CDR3 loop: CASAPGDPGNTIYF. CDR3 nucleotide sequence: TGTGCCAGCGCCCCAGGGGATCCAGGAAACACCATATATTTT. V and J are TRBV11-3 and TRBJ1-3; D may be TRBD1 (6 bases). Trimming took off 8 bases at V and 4 bases at J, with 15 bases between the two ends. Germline-derived CDR1 and CDR2 are SGHNT and YENEEA. The CDR3 covers 14 residues.

The chain recombines TRBV5-1 with TRBJ1-1, with D unresolved. Germline V gene lookup returns CDR1 SGHRS and CDR2 YFSETQ. This CDR3 has 12 amino acids. Trimming took 3 bases from V and 5 from J, leaving 8 bases between them. CDR3 nucleotides: TGCGCCAGCAGCTCAGAGGGTACTGAAGCTTTCTTT. Translation gives CASSSEGTEAFF.